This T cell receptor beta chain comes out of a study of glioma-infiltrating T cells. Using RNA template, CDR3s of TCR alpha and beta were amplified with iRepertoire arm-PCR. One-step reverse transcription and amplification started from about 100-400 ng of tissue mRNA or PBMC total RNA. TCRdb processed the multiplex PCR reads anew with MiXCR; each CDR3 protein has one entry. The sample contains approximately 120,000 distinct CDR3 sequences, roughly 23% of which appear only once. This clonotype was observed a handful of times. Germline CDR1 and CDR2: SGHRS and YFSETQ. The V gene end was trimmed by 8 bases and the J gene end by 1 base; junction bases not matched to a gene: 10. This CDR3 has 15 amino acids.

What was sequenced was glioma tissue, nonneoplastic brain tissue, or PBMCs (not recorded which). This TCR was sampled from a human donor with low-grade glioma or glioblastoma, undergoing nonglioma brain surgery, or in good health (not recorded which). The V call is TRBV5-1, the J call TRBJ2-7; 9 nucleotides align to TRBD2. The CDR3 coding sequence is TGCGCCAGTAGCCCAGCGGGGGGTCCTTCCTACGAGCAGTACTTC. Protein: CASSPAGGPSYEQYF.